The 16 T cell receptor beta chains below all came from one sample that was sequenced in a study of CD8+ T cells in alopecia areata. Extracted RNA was reverse transcribed, and the resulting cDNA served as sequencing template. Assay: immunoSEQ multiplex PCR; the TCRdb copy retains only in-frame clones and omits some. The sample shows 100,000 to 120,000 clones, 56% of them seen only once. The treatment here: oral pan-JAK inhibitor, 5-10 mg twice daily. Specimen: CD4+ T cells sorted from blood, collected at week 24, from a patient treated with tofacitinib. These receptor sequences come from a human donor with alopecia areata.

This chain uses TRBV28 with TRBJ2-5; 14 bases are shared with TRBD2. Gene TRBJ2-7 matches the end of the DNA better, so the J call may be wrong. From germline, CDR1 is MDHEN and CDR2 SYDVKM. The length of the CDR3 is 15 residues. The CDR3 protein is CASVGTSGGFYEQYF. DNA of the CDR3: TGTGCCAGCGTGGGGACTAGCGGGGGATTCTACGAGCAGTACTTC.

V and J are TRBV7-6 and TRBJ2-1, with 8 bases that match TRBD2. This CDR3 contains 15 residues. Germline V gene sequence: CDR1 SGHVS, CDR2 FNYEAQ. With 1 base clipped from V and 10 bases from J, the junction kept 9 bases outside the gene matches. This CDR3 reads CASSLGASGFGEQFF. In nucleotides, the CDR3 is TGTGCCAGCAGCTTAGGAGCTAGCGGGTTCGGAGAGCAGTTCTTC.

This clone was observed a handful of times. J is TRBJ1-1 and V is TRBV29-1, with D hard to call. CDR1 and CDR2 from the germline V gene are SQVTM and ANQGSEA. The CDR3 runs to 10 residues. V lost 7 bases to trimming and J lost 1 base, with 4 bases between them. This CDR3 is CSARNTEAFF. The CDR3 coding sequence is TGCAGCGCCCGGAACACTGAAGCTTTCTTT. The variable domain in full, completed from reference TRBV29-1 and TRBJ1-1, reads SAVISQKPSRDICQRGTSLTIQCQVDSQVTMMFWYRQQPGQSLTLIATANQGSEATYESGFVIDKFPISRPNLTFSTLTVSNMSPEDSSIYLCSARNTEAFFGQGTRLTVV.

This clone has a single count. The gene calls are TRBV7-9 and TRBJ1-1; unclear D gene. V lost 8 bases, J lost 1 base, and 14 bases lay in between. The germline CDR1 and CDR2 sequences are SEHNR and FQNEAQ (reference sequence). The CDR3 length is 14 residues. The CDR3 here is CASLPDVPNTEAFF. CDR3 sequence (DNA): TGTGCCAGCCTACCCGATGTCCCGAACACTGAAGCTTTCTTT.

The chain has TRBV4-1 and TRBJ2-3; D may correspond to TRBD1 or TRBD2 (7 bases each). Germline V gives CDR1 MGHRA, CDR2 YSYEKL. Trimming left V 3 bases short and J 11 bases short, with 18 bases between. This CDR3 has 14 amino acids. The chain's CDR3 is CASSHWGRGPQQYF. The CDR3 DNA follows: TGCGCCAGCAGCCACTGGGGGAGGGGGCCCCAGCAGTATTTT.

This chain joins TRBV5-6 and TRBJ2-7, with 7 bases identical to TRBD1. Germline V lookup: CDR1 SGHDT, CDR2 YYEEEE. CDR3 size: 13 residues. The J segment lost 5 bases and the V segment lost 3 bases, leaving 5 bases of the junction unmatched. The DNA for the CDR3 is TGTGCCAGCAGCTCGACAGGGTTCAACGAGCAGTACTTC. As protein: CASSSTGFNEQYF.

The chain couples TRBV2 to TRBJ2-1; maybe TRBD2 (5 bases). The germline V gene encodes CDR1 SNHLY and CDR2 FYNNEI. There are 12 residues in the CDR3. V lost 6 bases and J lost 4, with 7 bases in between. The CDR3 loop reads CASSTSYNEQFF. The CDR3 DNA reads TGTGCCAGCAGCACTAGTTACAATGAGCAGTTCTTC.

CDR3 residues: CASSLPTSALQYF. DNA for the CDR3: TGTGCCAGCAGCTTGCCCACTAGCGCTCTGCAGTACTTC. V gene TRBV5-4 combines with J gene TRBJ2-7; TRBD2 agrees at 7 bases. The CDR3 is 13 amino acids. After removal of 1 base from V and 9 bases from J, the junction contained 7 bases not matched to a gene. Germline lookup yields CDR1 SGHNT and CDR2 YYREEE (reference sequence).

This chain links TRBV21-1 with TRBJ1-5; the table gives TRBD1 as D, unverified against the DNA. TRBV21-1 counts as a pseudogene. This CDR3 has 19 amino acids. The CDR3 protein is CASYRPTGQGTHSNQPQHF. CDR3 DNA: TGTGCCAGCTATCGGCCGACGGGACAGGGGACCCATAGCAATCAGCCCCAGCATTTT.

This rearrangement joins TRBV6-1 to TRBJ1-3, with D maybe TRBD1 (6 bases). CDR3 length: 14 amino acids. Deletions cut 6 bases from V and 0 bases from J, with 9 bases between. Germline CDR1 is MNHNS and CDR2 is SASEGT. The CDR3 nucleotides are TGTGCCAGCAGAGGGGACACCTCTGGAAACACCATATATTTT. It specifies CASRGDTSGNTIYF.

This clone was counted a few times. This CDR3 reads CASTRQGRLNTEAFF. DNA of the CDR3: TGTGCCAGCACCCGCCAGGGTAGATTGAACACTGAAGCTTTCTTT. V and J are TRBV7-9 and TRBJ1-1, with a possible D match to TRBD1 (5 bases). The germline V gene encodes CDR1 SEHNR and CDR2 FQNEAQ (reference sequence). CDR3 length: 15 amino acids. Deletions cut 7 bases from V and 0 bases from J, with 15 bases between.

This clone was recorded only once. The chain is built from TRBV5-1 and TRBJ2-5; no reliable D call. V shed 2 bases and J shed 3 bases, with 14 bases lying between them. The CDR3 consists of 15 residues. Germline CDR1 SGHRS, CDR2 YFSETQ. CDR3 sequence reads: CASSLTGRKEETQYF. CDR3 bases: TGCGCCAGCAGCTTAACTGGACGGAAGGAAGAGACCCAGTACTTC.

Only a few counts were recorded for this clone. The chain joins TRBV6-5 to TRBJ2-7; TRBD2 agrees at 9 bases. This CDR3 comprises 15 residues. J lost 3 bases, V lost 6 bases, and 9 bases had no gene match. The germline gives CDR1 MNHEY, CDR2 SVGAGI. This chain's CDR3 is CASSPTGTSFYEQYF. The CDR3 region has the DNA TGTGCCAGCAGCCCTACCGGGACTAGCTTCTACGAGCAGTACTTC.

The chain joins TRBV10-3 to TRBJ2-1, with D unresolved. The V gene lost 7 bases and the J gene lost 7 bases, with 17 bases spanning the gap. The germline V gene encodes CDR1 ENHRY and CDR2 SYGVKD. The CDR3 runs to 14 residues. CDR3 nucleotides: TGTGCCATCAAAGCACTACAGATGGGGAATGAGCAGTTCTTC. Amino acids: CAIKALQMGNEQFF.

The CDR3, as DNA: TGTGCCAGCAGCCAAGTTATCGCAGCCGAGACCCAGTACTTC. Protein product: CASSQVIAAETQYF. This chain connects TRBV14 to TRBJ2-5; D is unclear. Germline assignment: CDR1 SGHDN and CDR2 FVKESK. The V gene lost 1 base and the J gene lost 5 bases, with 11 bases spanning the gap. The CDR3 has 14 amino acids.

This clone was counted only a few times. V and J are TRBV11-2 and TRBJ2-3; D unclear. V lost 4 bases and J 2 bases, leaving 1 base between the germline ends. The CDR3 has 11 residues. CDR1 is SGHAT, CDR2 FQNNGV, per germline. The chain's CDR3 is CASSSTDTQYF. In nucleotides, the CDR3 is TGTGCCAGCAGCTCCACAGATACGCAGTATTTT.